This T cell receptor beta chain was retrieved from a study of shared clonotypes between healthy human individuals. General study findings and limits: Researchers sampled blood only, noting tissue repertoires likely differ.

This CDR3 is built from 14 residues. Germline CDR1 and CDR2: ENHRY and SYGVKD. V dropped 4 bases and J dropped 4; count of bases not matched to a gene: 4. Of note for this clone: Its antigen remains unidentified.

TCRdb keeps only in-frame clones here, not all; method: immunoSEQ multiplex PCR. The sample lists around 2.5 million clones; roughly 93% were seen once. This TCR was sampled from a man aged 18 to 30 in good health. Some clones in this sample may be carry-over from other donors' samples. The sample consisted of naive CD4+ T cells from PBMCs. Stated subset: CD45RA+ positively selected. The V and J genes are TRBV10-3 and TRBJ2-1; 7 positions agree with TRBD2. The CDR3 DNA reads as TGTGCCATCAGTGGCACTAGCGAGTACAATGAGCAGTTCTTC. Its translation: CAISGTSEYNEQFF.